One and the same sample provided the 24 T cell receptor beta chains below, sequenced in a study of blood T cell repertoires in COVID-19. The protocol was immunoSEQ multiplex PCR, while the TCRdb copy is restricted to in-frame clones and leaves out a portion. The table includes 45,000 to 60,000 clones, about 72% detected once. Material for sequencing was PBMCs or T cells enriched from blood (not recorded which). The receptors come from a woman in her fifties or sixties with acute COVID-19.

J is TRBJ2-1 and V is TRBV5-6; possible D gene TRBD1, 5 bases. Trimming removed 2 bases at V and 5 bases at J, with 14 bases between. This CDR3 has 15 residues. Germline lookup yields CDR1 SGHDT and CDR2 YYEEEE. CDR3 loop: CASSLGHLTHNEQFF. DNA of the CDR3: TGTGCCAGCAGCTTAGGACACCTCACCCACAATGAGCAGTTCTTC.

This chain uses TRBV6-5 with TRBJ2-7; D possibly corresponds to TRBD1 (6 bases). The CDR3 loop spans 15 amino acids. From germline, CDR1 is MNHEY and CDR2 SVGAGI. Trimming pared 6 bases from V and 6 bases from J, leaving 21 bases between. CDR3 nucleotides: TGTGCCAGCAGGCCTGATCAGGGGCCCAGGGGCGAGCAGTACTTC. Its translation: CASRPDQGPRGEQYF.

This clone was counted at least ten times. The CDR3 is CASSQEGDTGELFF. The CDR3 nucleotides read TGTGCCAGCAGCCAAGAAGGGGACACCGGGGAGCTGTTTTTT. The chain has TRBV4-2 and TRBJ2-2, with a weak D call TRBD1 (5 bases). CDR1 and CDR2 from the germline V gene are LGHNA and YNFKEQ. This CDR3 comprises 14 residues. V lost 0 bases and J lost 3, with 5 bases in between.

V and J are TRBV9 and TRBJ1-2; 8 bases are a match to TRBD1. The CDR3 sequence is 17 residues long. The germline gives CDR1 SGDLS, CDR2 YYNGEE. Unmatched junction bases numbered 15, after V lost 3 bases and J lost 5 bases. CDR3 region: CASSAPIERTGTYGYTF. CDR3 nucleotide sequence: TGTGCCAGCAGCGCACCTATTGAGAGGACAGGGACTTATGGCTACACCTTC.

The chain links TRBV5-1 to TRBJ2-7; a possible D gene is TRBD1 (5 bases). This CDR3 has 14 amino acids. Germline CDR1 reads SGHRS; CDR2 reads YFSETQ. Trimming took off 0 bases at V and 2 bases at J, with 9 bases between the two ends. The CDR3 region has the DNA TGCGCCAGCAGCTTGGGGGGCGGACCCTACGAGCAGTACTTC. Residues: CASSLGGGPYEQYF.

The chain employs TRBV6-5 and TRBJ2-7; TRBD1 matches at 7 bases. V was pared by 7 bases and J by 3 bases, with 6 bases of the junction left unmatched. CDR1 is MNHEY and CDR2 is SVGAGI in the germline V gene. The CDR3 length is 13 residues. The CDR3 loop is CASTIHRGYEQYF. The DNA of the CDR3 is TGTGCCAGCACCATCCACAGGGGCTACGAGCAGTACTTC.

This rearrangement joins TRBV7-8 to TRBJ1-5; TRBD1 agrees at 12 bases. The germline V gene encodes CDR1 SGHVS and CDR2 FQNEAQ. The V gene end was trimmed by 5 bases and the J gene end by 10 bases; junction bases not matched to a gene: 3. The length of the CDR3 is 13 residues. CDR3 DNA: TGTGCCAGCAGCAGGGACAGGGGGCAACCCCAGCATTTT. This sequence encodes CASSRDRGQPQHF. The whole variable domain, filled in from reference TRBV7-8 and TRBJ1-5, reads GAGVSQSPRYKVAKRGQDVALRCDPISGHVSLFWYQQALGQGPEFLTYFQNEAQLDKSGLPSDRFFAERPEGSVSTLKIQRTQQEDSAVYLCASSRDRGQPQHFGDGTRLSIL.

This clone was detected a few times. The V and J genes are TRBV27 and TRBJ1-4; D perhaps matches TRBD1 (6 bases). Germline values: CDR1 MNHEY, CDR2 SMNVEV (reference sequence). V lost 5 bases to trimming and J lost 1 base, with 20 bases between them. There are 18 residues in the CDR3. CDR3 sequence reads: CASSPFRGTDLTNEKLFF. CDR3 in DNA: TGTGCCAGCAGTCCCTTTAGGGGGACGGATCTAACTAATGAAAAACTGTTTTTT.

The rearrangement joins TRBV11-2 to TRBJ1-1, with D possibly TRBD1 on 6 matching bases. CDR1 is SGHAT, CDR2 FQNNGV, per germline. This CDR3 comprises 15 residues. Trimming removed 5 bases at V and 8 bases at J, with 21 bases between. The CDR3 region is CASSSRQGLSGEAFF. CDR3 DNA sequence: TGTGCCAGCAGCAGCCGCCAGGGGCTAAGTGGGGAAGCTTTCTTT.

There are a few counts of this clone. J is TRBJ1-2 and V is TRBV5-1; tentative D call: TRBD1 (6 bases). The CDR3 loop spans 12 amino acids. Germline lookup yields CDR1 SGHRS and CDR2 YFSETQ. The V end lost 0 bases, the J end lost 6 bases, and 6 bases lay between the germline ends. In DNA, the CDR3 is TGCGCCAGCAGCTTGGGACAGGATGGCTACACCTTC. Amino acid sequence: CASSLGQDGYTF. The variable domain in full, with the rest retrieved from reference TRBV5-1 and TRBJ1-2, is KAGVTQTPRYLIKTRGQQVTLSCSPISGHRSVSWYQQTPGQGLQFLFEYFSETQRNKGNFPGRFSGRQFSNSRSEMNVSTLELGDSALYLCASSLGQDGYTFGSGTRLTVV.

This chain connects TRBV18 to TRBJ2-3; the match to TRBD2 covers 7 bases. V lost 3 bases and J lost 2; bases outside the gene matches: 8. The CDR3 is 16 residues long. Germline-derived CDR1 and CDR2 are KGHSH and LQKENI. DNA of the CDR3: TGTGCCAGCTCACCCTCACTAGCGAAGTACACAGATACGCAGTATTTT. It encodes CASSPSLAKYTDTQYF. Full variable domain (outside the CDR3, taken from reference TRBV18 and TRBJ2-3): NAGVMQNPRHLVRRRGQEARLRCSPMKGHSHVYWYRQLPEEGLKFMVYLQKENIIDESGMPKERFSAEFPKEGPSILRIQQVVRGDSAAYFCASSPSLAKYTDTQYFGPGTRLTVL.

The gene calls are TRBV7-3 and TRBJ2-3; maybe TRBD1 (5 bases). Looked up from germline, CDR1 is SGHTA and CDR2 is FQGTGA. Trimming stripped 3 bases from V and 4 bases from J, with 8 bases between. This CDR3 is 13 amino acids long. CDR3 DNA: TGTGCCAGCAGCTTTCAGGGTTCAGATACGCAGTATTTT. It yields the protein CASSFQGSDTQYF.

In its sample, this clone is medium-sized. The rearrangement uses TRBV4-2 and TRBJ1-4; possible D gene TRBD1, 5 bases. This CDR3 is 17 amino acids long. Trimming removed 2 bases from V and 4 bases from J, with 17 bases in between. Germline V gene lookup returns CDR1 LGHNA and CDR2 YNFKEQ. In DNA, the CDR3 is TGTGCCAGCAGCCAAAATGGACGGGGGGAGGGTAATGAAAAACTGTTTTTT. Translated, it gives CASSQNGRGEGNEKLFF.

This clone was seen a single time. The chain employs TRBV9 and TRBJ2-2; a possible D gene is TRBD2 (7 bases). The V gene's germline CDR1 is SGDLS and CDR2 YYNGEE. The CDR3 covers 16 residues. With 4 bases removed from V and 4 bases from J, the gap between germline ends came to 17 bases. As DNA, the CDR3 is TGTGCCAGCAGCCCCCGGGGAGGGGGATTCACCGGGGAGCTGTTTTTT. It codes for CASSPRGGGFTGELFF.

V is TRBV2 and J is TRBJ1-3; 10 bases align to TRBD1. The length of the CDR3 is 12 residues. V gave up 3 bases and J gave up 13 bases; unmatched junction bases: 3. Germline values: CDR1 SNHLY, CDR2 FYNNEI. CDR3: CASSDDRGRIYF. CDR3 nucleotide sequence: TGTGCCAGCAGTGACGACAGGGGGCGAATATATTTT. Combining the CDR3 with reference TRBV2 and TRBJ1-3 gives the whole variable domain EPEVTQTPSHQVTQMGQEVILRCVPISNHLYFYWYRQILGQKVEFLVSFYNNEISEKSEIFDDQFSVERPDGSNFTLKIRSTKLEDSAMYFCASSDDRGRIYFGEGSWLTVV.

As DNA, the CDR3 is TGTGCCAGCCGGCCGAGCGCGGAGACCCAGTACTTC. Protein: CASRPSAETQYF. The rearrangement uses TRBV2 and TRBJ2-5, with no clear D. V lost 8 bases and J 5 bases, leaving 12 bases between the germline ends. The length of the CDR3 is 12 residues. Germline CDR1 and CDR2: SNHLY and FYNNEI.

This clone came up a few times. The chain combines TRBV24-1 with TRBJ2-1; 12 bases fit TRBD2. The germline V gene has CDR1 KGHDR and CDR2 SFDVKD. V lost 4 bases, J lost 9 bases, and 6 bases stayed unmatched. CDR3 length: 15 amino acids. CDR3 sequence (DNA): TGTGCCACCAGTGAGCTAGCGGGGGGGCCCGGTGAGCAGTTCTTC. This gives the protein CATSELAGGPGEQFF.

V usage is TRBV7-2 and J usage is TRBJ2-1, with D maybe TRBD1 (5 bases). V lost 0 bases and J 10 bases, leaving 13 bases between the germline ends. CDR1 and CDR2 from the germline V gene are SGHTA and FQGNSA. CDR3 length: 14 residues. DNA for the CDR3: TGTGCCAGCAGCTTAGCGGCCAGGGCTCCCGAGCAGTTCTTC. Amino acid sequence: CASSLAARAPEQFF.

V usage is TRBV12-5 and J usage is TRBJ1-5; weak D call: TRBD1 (5 bases). This CDR3 spans 14 amino acids. The germline gives CDR1 LGHNT, CDR2 FRNRAP. Deletions cut 5 bases from V and 6 bases from J, with 14 bases between. CDR3 residues: CASGALGGGQPQHF. The DNA of the CDR3 is TGTGCTAGTGGTGCCCTCGGCGGGGGTCAGCCCCAGCATTTT.

The chain carries TRBV11-2 and TRBJ2-1, with 7 bases that match TRBD2. The CDR3 runs 16 residues. Germline trimming cut 5 bases from V and 4 bases from J; bases unmatched to any gene: 11. Germline CDR1 SGHAT, CDR2 FQNNGV. DNA of the CDR3: TGTGCCAGCAGCCCCATTGGGGGGGTCTCTTACAATGAGCAGTTCTTC. Its protein product is CASSPIGGVSYNEQFF.

The chain uses TRBV10-3 and TRBJ2-2; 8 positions agree with TRBD2. Germline values: CDR1 ENHRY, CDR2 SYGVKD. There are 13 residues in the CDR3. J lost 5 bases, V lost 10 bases, and 6 bases had no gene match. DNA for the CDR3: TGTGCCACCCGGGAGGGACTAACCGGGGAGCTGTTTTTT. The encoded protein is CATREGLTGELFF.

This clone occurred once. V gene TRBV7-3 combines with J gene TRBJ2-2; the D is unclear. Germline loops: CDR1 SGHTA, CDR2 FQGTGA. The CDR3 contains 13 residues. The V and J ends lost 1 base and 5 bases respectively, with 5 bases between them. The DNA of the CDR3 is TGTGCCAGCAGCTTAATTAATACCGGGGAGCTGTTTTTT. The encoded protein is CASSLINTGELFF. Full variable domain (outside the CDR3, taken from reference TRBV7-3 and TRBJ2-2): GAGVSQTPSNKVTEKGKYVELRCDPISGHTALYWYRQSLGQGPEFLIYFQGTGAADDSGLPNDRFFAVRPEGSVSTLKIQRTERGDSAVYLCASSLINTGELFFGEGSRLTVL.

This clone has more than one count but fewer than ten. This chain links TRBV4-2 with TRBJ1-5; weak D call: TRBD1 (6 bases). The CDR3 contains 19 residues. V lost 2 bases and J lost 0, with 20 bases in between. Germline V CDR1 and CDR2: LGHNA, YNFKEQ. The CDR3 DNA sequence: TGTGCCAGCAGCCAAATTGGCAGGGGTGCCGGACATAGCAATCAGCCCCAGCATTTT. Translating it yields CASSQIGRGAGHSNQPQHF.

The rearrangement links TRBV5-6 to TRBJ2-7; D unresolved. This CDR3 contains 11 residues. Germline V gene sequence: CDR1 SGHDT, CDR2 YYEEEE. V lost 4 bases to trimming and J lost 3 bases, with 5 bases between them. The CDR3 spells CASSANYEQYF. In DNA form, the CDR3 reads TGTGCCAGCAGCGCGAACTACGAGCAGTACTTC.